A single sample gave rise to the 24 T cell receptor beta chains below, sequenced in a study of CD8+ T cells in alopecia areata. TCR sequencing used cDNA made by reverse transcription of extracted RNA. Some clones are missing from TCRdb's copy, which holds only in-frame ones; the method was immunoSEQ multiplex PCR. The sample contains over 120,000 clones, 45% to 60% of which appear only once. Sequenced material: CD4+ T cells sorted from blood, taken at week 0. The source of these receptors is a human donor with alopecia areata.

This clone was picked up a small number of times. The chain combines TRBV29-1 with TRBJ2-1; weak D call: TRBD2 (5 bases). CDR1 SQVTM and CDR2 ANQGSEA come from the germline V gene. The CDR3 is made up of 11 amino acids. The V and J ends lost 8 bases and 5 bases respectively, with 10 bases between them. Here the CDR3 DNA reads TGCAGCTGTGGGCGGGACAATGAGCAGTTCTTC. Translated: CSCGRDNEQFF.

The CDR3 here is CSGSWGSATDTQYF. The CDR3 region has the DNA TGCAGCGGAAGCTGGGGGAGTGCCACAGATACGCAGTATTTT. The rearrangement joins TRBV29-1 to TRBJ2-3, with D possibly called TRBD1 or TRBD2 (5 bases each). The CDR3 spans 14 residues. V lost 7 bases and J 2 bases, leaving 16 bases between the germline ends. CDR1 and CDR2 (germline): SQVTM, ANQGSEA.

This rearrangement joins TRBV29-1 to TRBJ1-4; possible D gene TRBD1, 5 bases. CDR1 and CDR2 (germline): SQVTM, ANQGSEA. V was cut by 3 bases and J by 7 bases, with 18 bases left in between. This CDR3 has 15 residues. CDR3 sequence (DNA): TGCAGCGTTGAGACTGTGGCCAATGGGGGTGAAAAACTGTTTTTT. This gives the protein CSVETVANGGEKLFF.

The chain is built from TRBV29-1 and TRBJ2-3; tentative D call: TRBD1 (6 bases). The length of the CDR3 is 12 residues. V was trimmed by 4 bases and J by 4 bases, leaving 9 bases between them. Germline V CDR1 and CDR2: SQVTM, ANQGSEA. CDR3 region: CSVGHRADTQYF. The CDR3 coding sequence is TGCAGCGTTGGGCACAGGGCAGATACGCAGTATTTT.

The chain recombines TRBV29-1 with TRBJ2-7; 9 bases are a match to TRBD2. CDR1 and CDR2 from the germline V gene are SQVTM and ANQGSEA. The CDR3 runs to 16 residues. The CDR3 bases are TGCAGTGAGGGACTAGCAAGATCAAATTTGTCCTACGAGCAGTACTTC. Translating it yields CSEGLARSNLSYEQYF.

The chain combines TRBV5-1 with TRBJ2-5; 7 nucleotides agree with TRBD1. CDR1 is SGHRS, CDR2 YFSETQ, per germline. The CDR3 has 15 residues. Unmatched junction bases numbered 10, after V lost 3 bases and J lost 5 bases. CDR3 residues: CASSSGNRGLETQYF. CDR3 bases: TGCGCCAGCAGCTCGGGAAACAGGGGTCTTGAGACCCAGTACTTC.

The sample holds a few counts of this clone. The chain employs TRBV7-2 and TRBJ2-1; D not certain. CDR3 length: 14 residues. The V gene's germline CDR1 is SGHTA and CDR2 FQGNSA. The V end lost 5 bases, the J end lost 10 bases, and 18 bases lay between the germline ends. CDR3 bases: TGTGCCAGCAGCCTCAGATCTAGAGTAGACGAGCAGTTCTTC. Amino acids: CASSLRSRVDEQFF.

As for this clone: Other DNA sequences from this sample encode an identical CDR3 as well. J is TRBJ2-1 and V is TRBV27; 9 positions match TRBD1. CDR1 is MNHEY, CDR2 SMNVEV, per germline (reference sequence). The CDR3 extends over 13 amino acids. The ends lost 7 bases at V and 4 bases at J; junction bases unmatched: 2. CDR3 sequence: CASKGQGYNEQFF. The DNA for the CDR3 is TGTGCCAGCAAGGGACAGGGTTACAATGAGCAGTTCTTC.

This sequence joins TRBV27 and TRBJ2-7; perhaps TRBD1 as D (5 bases). The CDR3 has 14 residues. V gave up 6 bases and J gave up 0 bases, with 12 bases separating them. Per the germline V gene, CDR1 is MNHEY and CDR2 is SMNVEV (reference sequence). CDR3 nucleotide sequence: TGTGCCAGCAGCCGATACGACAGCTCCTACGAGCAGTACTTC. Translating gives CASSRYDSSYEQYF.

This clone was recorded a few times. This chain connects TRBV30 to TRBJ1-2, with D uncertain. Germline V lookup: CDR1 GTSNPN, CDR2 SVGIG (reference sequence). This CDR3 is built from 12 residues. Trimming left V 1 base short and J 4 bases short, with 7 bases between. The CDR3 DNA sequence: TGTGCCTGGAGTGAACACGGCTATGGCTACACCTTC. Its translation is CAWSEHGYGYTF.

V gene TRBV5-1 combines with J gene TRBJ2-3; 8 bases fit TRBD2. V lost 4 bases, J lost 2 bases, and 6 bases stayed unmatched. Per the germline V gene, CDR1 is SGHRS and CDR2 is YFSETQ. The CDR3 totals 15 residues. The CDR3 DNA sequence: TGCGCCAGCAGCCCCTTAGCGGGGACCACAGATACGCAGTATTTT. Encoded protein: CASSPLAGTTDTQYF.

V usage is TRBV14 and J usage is TRBJ2-7; no clear D gene. Germline V gene data show CDR1 as SGHDN and CDR2 as FVKESK. The V end lost 1 base, the J end lost 6 bases, and 16 bases lay between the germline ends. The CDR3 length is 15 residues. The CDR3 loop reads CASSQVAGHRGEQYF. CDR3 bases: TGTGCCAGCAGCCAAGTGGCAGGCCATCGCGGCGAGCAGTACTTC.

This chain uses TRBV2 with TRBJ1-1; D is uncertain. The CDR3 spans 14 residues. CDR1 SNHLY and CDR2 FYNNEI come from the germline V gene. The ends were cut back, 6 bases at V and 2 bases at J, with 13 bases in the middle. The CDR3 region is CASRNSRGNTEAFF. The CDR3 nucleotides are TGTGCCAGCAGAAACAGTAGAGGAAACACTGAAGCTTTCTTT.

The chain carries TRBV7-2 and TRBJ2-7, with 8 bases aligning to TRBD2. The CDR3 is 14 amino acids. Losses at the gene ends were 6 bases for V and 5 bases for J; bases not matched to a gene: 9. The germline CDR1 and CDR2 sequences are SGHTA and FQGNSA. The CDR3 reads CASRDTGGRNEQYF. CDR3 in DNA: TGTGCCAGCAGGGACACGGGAGGGCGGAACGAGCAGTACTTC.

The rearrangement links TRBV10-3 to TRBJ2-5, with 9 bases identical to TRBD1. Losses at the gene ends were 0 bases for V and 2 bases for J; bases not matched to a gene: 4. CDR1 is ENHRY and CDR2 is SYGVKD in the germline V gene. The CDR3 runs 16 residues. CDR3 protein: CAISESGTGKQETQYF. CDR3 bases: TGTGCCATCAGTGAGTCCGGGACAGGGAAACAAGAGACCCAGTACTTC.

The chain has TRBV30 and TRBJ2-5; D gene ambiguous. The ends were cut back, 3 bases at V and 13 bases at J, with 15 bases in the middle. Germline V lookup: CDR1 GTSNPN, CDR2 SVGIG (reference sequence). This CDR3 region has 11 residues. The CDR3 DNA sequence: TGTGCCTGGAGCTTGGCCTTACCTCGGTACTTC. Protein sequence: CAWSLALPRYF.

J is TRBJ2-7 and V is TRBV4-1; D gene uncertain. The germline V and J ends were trimmed by 1 base and 6 bases, with 10 bases remaining between them. Germline CDR1 MGHRA, CDR2 YSYEKL. There are 13 residues in the CDR3. The CDR3 coding sequence is TGCGCCAGCAGCCAAGTGGTTCCCGGCGAGCAGTACTTC. Its translation is CASSQVVPGEQYF.

The chain employs TRBV29-1 and TRBJ2-5; D possibly matches TRBD1 or TRBD2 (5 bases each). This CDR3 region has 15 residues. Germline V gene lookup returns CDR1 SQVTM and CDR2 ANQGSEA. The CDR3, as DNA: TGCACCGGTTCCGGGGCGGACGGCTTTCGAGAGACCCAGTACTTC. It yields the protein CTGSGADGFRETQYF.

Turning to this clone: Other DNA sequences from this sample encode an identical CDR3 as well. The rearrangement joins TRBV29-1 to TRBJ2-7; D might be TRBD1 (5 bases). CDR1 is SQVTM, CDR2 ANQGSEA, per germline. With 4 bases removed from V and 6 bases from J, the gap between germline ends came to 10 bases. This CDR3 is built from 11 residues. CDR3 sequence (DNA): TGCAGCGTTGTATTTGGGGCCGAGCAGTACTTC. It encodes CSVVFGAEQYF.

The chain is built from TRBV4-3 and TRBJ2-1; maybe TRBD2 (6 bases). Deletions cut 3 bases from V and 13 bases from J, with 13 bases between. There are 12 residues in the CDR3. In germline, CDR1 is LGHNA, CDR2 YSLEER. CDR3 DNA sequence: TGCGCCAGCAGCCAGCCGCCGGGACTCCAGTTCTTC. It specifies CASSQPPGLQFF.

This chain connects TRBV29-1 to TRBJ2-1; 8 nucleotides agree with TRBD2. This CDR3 has 15 residues. Trimming took 1 base from V and 2 from J; bases not matched to a gene: 4. CDR1 and CDR2 from the germline V gene are SQVTM and ANQGSEA. The CDR3 nucleotides are TGCAGCGTTGAAGCGGGAGGGATGACCTACAATGAGCAGTTCTTC. Translating gives CSVEAGGMTYNEQFF.

The V and J genes are TRBV4-2 and TRBJ2-6, with TRBD2 matching 13 bases. CDR3 length: 18 amino acids. Germline assignment: CDR1 LGHNA and CDR2 YNFKEQ. V was pared by 6 bases and J by 2 bases, with 7 bases of the junction left unmatched. The CDR3 spells CASRLTGTSGTGANVLTF. In DNA form, the CDR3 reads TGTGCCAGCAGGCTAACCGGGACTAGCGGGACTGGGGCCAACGTCCTGACTTTC.

The rearrangement joins TRBV15 to TRBJ2-5; weak D call: TRBD2 (5 bases). This CDR3 comprises 13 residues. The germline V gene has CDR1 LNHNV and CDR2 YYDKDF (reference sequence). V lost 7 bases and J lost 6, with 15 bases in between. CDR3 DNA sequence: TGTGCCACCACCGGCGGGTTAGGAAAGACCCAGTACTTC. Translated: CATTGGLGKTQYF. The full variable domain, rest sourced from reference TRBV15 and TRBJ2-5, is DAMVIQNPRYQVTQFGKPVTLSCSQTLNHNVMYWYQQKSSQAPKLLFHYYDKDFNNEADTPDNFQSRRPNTSFCFLDIRSPGLGDTAMYLCATTGGLGKTQYFGPGTRLLVL.

The gene calls are TRBV29-1 and TRBJ1-1; no clear D gene. V was trimmed by 5 bases and J by 1 base, leaving 8 bases between them. Germline-derived CDR1 and CDR2 are SQVTM and ANQGSEA. The length of the CDR3 is 12 residues. In DNA form, the CDR3 reads TGCAGCGTTTGGCGGACGAACACTGAAGCTTTCTTT. Encoded protein: CSVWRTNTEAFF.